The 29 T cell receptor beta chains in this list originate from one sample, sequenced in a study of spatial heterogeneity in lung cancer. Time point here: sample taken at primary tumor resection. Their target antigens are unknown. TCRdb fed the 5' RACE reads into MiXCR, producing one record per CDR3 protein. The sample lists about 100,000 distinct CDR3 sequences; about 4.6% were seen once. Study-level results: Mutation counts in tumors were tracked by counts of expanded intratumoral alpha and beta TCRs.

The sequencing here drew on lung tumor tissue, taken at surgery. Receptors were obtained from a male donor with early-stage non-small cell lung cancer.

This clonotype has at least ten counts. The J gene is TRBJ2-1, the V gene TRBV10-3; TRBD2 might be the D (6 bases). The V gene lost 4 bases and the J gene lost 13 bases, with 11 bases spanning the gap. The CDR3 is made up of 11 amino acids. Germline CDR1 is ENHRY and CDR2 is SYGVKD. CDR3 sequence: CAISVSGSQFF. For the CDR3, the DNA is TGTGCCATCAGTGTGAGCGGGTCACAGTTCTTC.

In this sample, this clonotype turned up many times. The CDR3 loop is CSVGSAVWGSGEQFF. The DNA of the CDR3 is TGCAGCGTTGGATCTGCGGTCTGGGGTTCCGGTGAGCAGTTCTTC. The chain couples TRBV29-1 to TRBJ2-1; D call uncertain. Germline values: CDR1 SQVTM, CDR2 ANQGSEA. The CDR3 extends over 15 amino acids. Trimming stripped 4 bases from V and 9 bases from J, with 22 bases between.

This clonotype was observed many times. The genes are TRBV7-9 and TRBJ2-3; D is unresolved. Trimming shortened V by 8 bases and J by 2 bases, and 8 bases separated the two germline ends. Germline V lookup: CDR1 SEHNR, CDR2 FQNEAQ (reference sequence). CDR3 length: 12 amino acids. Written as DNA, the CDR3 is TGTGCCAGCCGCTCTGCCACAGATACGCAGTATTTT. Protein: CASRSATDTQYF. Looking up the rest from reference TRBV7-9 and TRBJ2-3 gives the full variable domain: DTGVSQNPRHKITKRGQNVTFRCDPISEHNRLYWYRQTLGQGPEFLTYFQNEAQLEKSRLLSDRFSAERPKGSFSTLEIQRTEQGDSAMYLCASRSATDTQYFGPGTRLTVL.

This clonotype was seen repeatedly, ten times or more. V usage is TRBV3-1 and J usage is TRBJ1-3; D not resolved. Germline CDR1 is LGHDT and CDR2 is YNNKEL (reference sequence). The CDR3 sequence is 15 residues long. V was cut by 4 bases and J by 0 bases, with 10 bases left in between. The CDR3 DNA reads TGTGCCAGCAGCCCCGGCTGGGACTCTGGAAACACCATATATTTT. Protein sequence: CASSPGWDSGNTIYF. Together with reference TRBV3-1 and TRBJ1-3, the CDR3 gives the full variable domain: DTAVSQTPKYLVTQMGNDKSIKCEQNLGHDTMYWYKQDSKKFLKIMFSYNNKELIINETVPNRFSPKSPDKAHLNLHINSLELGDSAVYFCASSPGWDSGNTIYFGEGSWLTVV.

This clonotype occurred many times. The rearrangement links TRBV5-1 to TRBJ2-2; D unresolved. V lost 0 bases and J lost 3, with 6 bases in between. Germline V gene sequence: CDR1 SGHRS, CDR2 YFSETQ. The CDR3 totals 14 residues. For the CDR3, the DNA is TGCGCCAGCAGCTTGGGGTCAGACACCGGGGAGCTGTTTTTT. Amino acid sequence: CASSLGSDTGELFF.

This clonotype has just a few counts. The genes are TRBV28 and TRBJ1-2; maybe TRBD1 (6 bases). V gave up 5 bases and J gave up 6 bases, with 13 bases separating them. The CDR3 extends over 13 amino acids. Germline V gene lookup returns CDR1 MDHEN and CDR2 SYDVKM. In DNA, the CDR3 is TGTGCCAGCAGTCAGTGGCAGGGGCATGGCTACACCTTC. Its protein product is CASSQWQGHGYTF.

The V call is TRBV28, the J call TRBJ2-7; maybe TRBD1 (5 bases). Germline values: CDR1 MDHEN, CDR2 SYDVKM. Trimming removed 8 bases from V and 6 bases from J, with 23 bases in between. CDR3 length: 15 residues. CDR3 bases: TGTGCCAGCTCCGAGCAGGGTTGGGGATCGGGCGAGCAGTACTTC. It specifies CASSEQGWGSGEQYF.

This clonotype has a count of ten or more. This chain connects TRBV7-9 to TRBJ2-5; possibly TRBD1 for D (6 bases). The V end was cut by 8 bases, the J end by 0 bases, with 10 bases between. The germline gives CDR1 SEHNR, CDR2 FQNEAQ (reference sequence). This CDR3 region has 13 residues. The chain's CDR3 is CASQTGNQETQYF. Here the CDR3 DNA reads TGTGCCAGCCAAACAGGGAACCAAGAGACCCAGTACTTC.

This clonotype occurred many times. The chain combines TRBV20-1 with TRBJ2-2; TRBD1 might be the D (5 bases). The CDR3 loop spans 12 amino acids. With 5 bases removed from V and 5 bases from J, the gap between germline ends came to 9 bases. CDR1 is DFQATT, CDR2 SNEGSKA, per germline (reference sequence). The CDR3 coding sequence is TGCAGTGCTCCTAGGGGTACCGGGGAGCTGTTTTTT. Residues: CSAPRGTGELFF.

The rearrangement uses TRBV7-8 and TRBJ1-1, with 8 bases matching TRBD1. Germline lookup yields CDR1 SGHVS and CDR2 FQNEAQ. V shed 1 base, J shed 6 bases, and the junction held 4 bases outside the gene matches. This CDR3 region has 14 residues. CDR3 loop: CASSLVPDRAEAFF. The CDR3 nucleotides are TGTGCCAGCAGCTTAGTCCCGGACAGGGCTGAAGCTTTCTTT.

The J gene is TRBJ2-2, the V gene TRBV6-5; the D gene is possibly TRBD2 (5 bases). Trimming pared 4 bases from V and 4 bases from J, leaving 13 bases between. The CDR3 totals 15 residues. Germline lookup yields CDR1 MNHEY and CDR2 SVGAGI. The CDR3 sequence is CASSLTGSFTGELFF. CDR3 DNA sequence: TGTGCCAGCAGTTTGACTGGGAGTTTCACCGGGGAGCTGTTTTTT.

This clonotype was seen repeatedly, ten times or more. The rearrangement links TRBV27 to TRBJ2-7, with D possibly called TRBD1 or TRBD2 (5 bases each). The CDR3 spans 16 residues. V was trimmed by 6 bases and J by 3 bases, leaving 21 bases between them. Germline values: CDR1 MNHEY, CDR2 SMNVEV (reference sequence). The CDR3 here is CASSPSQGPIFYEQYF. In DNA, the CDR3 is TGTGCCAGCAGCCCTAGTCAGGGACCAATTTTCTACGAGCAGTACTTC.

In its sample, this clonotype was seen many times. The chain combines TRBV20-1 with TRBJ2-2; D gene uncertain. Germline-derived CDR1 and CDR2 are DFQATT and SNEGSKA (reference sequence). V gave up 6 bases and J gave up 1 base, with 12 bases separating them. This CDR3 spans 14 amino acids. The CDR3, as DNA: TGCAGTGCGTCACGAGTCCAGAACACCGGGGAGCTGTTTTTT. Its protein product is CSASRVQNTGELFF.

There are a few counts of this clonotype. The chain employs TRBV7-9 and TRBJ2-5, with D possibly TRBD2 on 5 matching bases. V lost 5 bases and J lost 5, with 18 bases in between. CDR3 length: 15 amino acids. Looked up from germline, CDR1 is SEHNR and CDR2 is FQNEAQ (reference sequence). The CDR3 DNA reads TGTGCCAGCAGCGCGGGTTCTTTCAGCTCCGAGACCCAGTACTTC. This gives the protein CASSAGSFSSETQYF. The full variable domain, in which reference TRBV7-9 and TRBJ2-5 provide the parts outside the CDR3, is DTGVSQNPRHKITKRGQNVTFRCDPISEHNRLYWYRQTLGQGPEFLTYFQNEAQLEKSRLLSDRFSAERPKGSFSTLEIQRTEQGDSAMYLCASSAGSFSSETQYFGPGTRLLVL.

This clonotype came up many times. The chain is built from TRBV11-2 and TRBJ1-6; tentative D call: TRBD1 (5 bases). The V gene lost 0 bases and the J gene lost 16 bases, with 19 bases spanning the gap. CDR1 and CDR2 from the germline V gene are SGHAT and FQNNGV. The CDR3 runs to 15 residues. CDR3 loop: CASSLDRGRAGLLHF. CDR3 coding DNA: TGTGCCAGCAGCTTAGATCGCGGCCGGGCAGGGCTTCTCCACTTT.

This clonotype was observed at least ten times. The V call is TRBV15, the J call TRBJ1-1; 7 nucleotides align to TRBD1. In germline, CDR1 is LNHNV, CDR2 YYDKDF (reference sequence). J lost 8 bases, V lost 3 bases, and 15 bases had no gene match. This CDR3 has 16 amino acids. Here the CDR3 reads CATSRNNRDSDPEAFF. CDR3 coding DNA: TGTGCCACCAGCAGGAACAACCGGGACAGCGACCCCGAAGCTTTCTTT.

V usage is TRBV2 and J usage is TRBJ2-5, with unresolved D. The CDR3 runs 13 residues. V was clipped by 8 bases and J by 0 bases, with 10 bases between them. Germline CDR1 is SNHLY and CDR2 is FYNNEI. CDR3 sequence: CASFNTDQETQYF. CDR3 nucleotides: TGTGCCAGCTTCAATACGGACCAAGAGACCCAGTACTTC.

This clonotype came up many times. The genes are TRBV29-1 and TRBJ1-1; D remains ambiguous. The CDR3 consists of 14 residues. Germline assignment: CDR1 SQVTM and CDR2 ANQGSEA. V lost 6 bases, J lost 1 base, and 15 bases lay in between. This CDR3 is CSVGRRVSNTEAFF. As DNA, the CDR3 is TGCAGCGTCGGACGGAGGGTGTCGAACACTGAAGCTTTCTTT.

This clonotype has ten or more counts. V gene TRBV11-2 combines with J gene TRBJ2-1; 7 nucleotides agree with TRBD2. This CDR3 has 17 residues. Per germline, CDR1 SGHAT and CDR2 FQNNGV. The J segment lost 0 bases and the V segment lost 0 bases, leaving 5 bases of the junction unmatched. CDR3: CASSLDGGGSSYNEQFF. CDR3 bases: TGTGCCAGCAGCTTAGATGGGGGAGGGAGCTCCTACAATGAGCAGTTCTTC.

This clonotype was observed many times. The CDR3 loop is CASSLAPSGINEQFF. The CDR3 DNA is TGCGCCAGCAGCTTGGCCCCTAGCGGGATTAATGAGCAGTTCTTC. The chain employs TRBV5-1 and TRBJ2-1; 9 nucleotides agree with TRBD2. J was trimmed by 7 bases and V by 0 bases; bases with no gene match: 5. Per the germline V gene, CDR1 is SGHRS and CDR2 is YFSETQ. The CDR3 runs to 15 residues.

The J gene is TRBJ2-3, the V gene TRBV27; 7 bases are shared with TRBD2. This CDR3 region has 14 residues. J gave up 2 bases and V 5 bases, and 4 bases lay outside the gene matches. In germline, CDR1 is MNHEY, CDR2 SMNVEV (reference sequence). CDR3 coding DNA: TGTGCCAGCAGTCCCGGACTAGACACAGATACGCAGTATTTT. This translates into CASSPGLDTDTQYF.

This clonotype was counted ten times or more. This chain connects TRBV12-3 or TRBV12-4 to TRBJ2-1; 11 bases fit TRBD2. The junction had 13 bases not matched to a gene; V was cut back by 3 bases and J by 6 bases. This CDR3 has 18 amino acids. CDR3 coding DNA: TGTGCCAGCAGTTTGGCGGGAGCTAGACTAGCGGGACTCAATGAGCAGTTCTTC. Its protein is CASSLAGARLAGLNEQFF.

This clonotype has more than one count but fewer than ten. The chain couples TRBV7-9 to TRBJ2-7, with 7 bases lining up with TRBD1. The germline CDR1 and CDR2 sequences are SEHNR and FQNEAQ (reference sequence). The CDR3 consists of 17 residues. V lost 2 bases to trimming and J lost 2 bases; unmatched junction nucleotides: 12. The CDR3 bases are TGTGCCAGCAGCTTATCCCTCCGTGACAGGGCCACCTACGAGCAGTACTTC. Amino acids: CASSLSLRDRATYEQYF.

This clonotype was counted at least ten times. V usage is TRBV28 and J usage is TRBJ2-7; TRBD1 or TRBD2 may be the D gene (5 bases each). The V gene lost 3 bases and the J gene lost 2 bases, with 20 bases spanning the gap. Germline loops: CDR1 MDHEN, CDR2 SYDVKM. This CDR3 comprises 17 residues. The CDR3 DNA sequence: TGTGCCAGCAGTTTTTCCATTTGGGACCAACCAACCTACGAGCAGTACTTC. It is translated as CASSFSIWDQPTYEQYF.

This clonotype was detected many times. The rearrangement joins TRBV5-1 to TRBJ2-2; D unresolved. Looked up from germline, CDR1 is SGHRS and CDR2 is YFSETQ. The CDR3 length is 14 residues. V was pared by 0 bases and J by 10 bases, with 13 bases between. The CDR3 DNA reads as TGCGCCAGCAGCTTGGCGGTGGGCTACGAGGAGCTGTTTTTT. Translated: CASSLAVGYEELFF.

In its sample, this clonotype was seen many times. This chain connects TRBV7-2 to TRBJ2-5; TRBD2 is a possible D gene (6 bases). In germline, CDR1 is SGHTA, CDR2 FQGNSA. The V end lost 5 bases, the J end lost 13 bases, and 20 bases lay between the germline ends. The length of the CDR3 is 13 residues. The CDR3 is CASSLKAGSGGYF. The CDR3 coding sequence is TGTGCCAGCAGCCTAAAAGCAGGCTCCGGGGGGTACTTC.

This chain links TRBV5-1 with TRBJ2-5, with D possibly being TRBD2 (6 bases). There are 13 residues in the CDR3. CDR1 and CDR2 from the germline V gene are SGHRS and YFSETQ. V lost 4 bases and J lost 5, with 12 bases in between. The CDR3, as DNA: TGCGCCAGCAGCAGGCCCAGCGGGGAGACCCAGTACTTC. It encodes CASSRPSGETQYF.

CDR3 protein: CASRRLAAMSSYEQYF. Here the CDR3 DNA reads TGCGCCAGCAGACGACTAGCGGCAATGAGCTCCTACGAGCAGTACTTC. The genes are TRBV5-1 and TRBJ2-7; 9 bases match TRBD2. V gave up 5 bases and J gave up 0 bases; unmatched junction bases: 9. The CDR3 length is 16 residues. CDR1 and CDR2 from the germline V gene are SGHRS and YFSETQ. The entire variable domain, with the rest obtained from reference TRBV5-1 and TRBJ2-7, is as follows: KAGVTQTPRYLIKTRGQQVTLSCSPISGHRSVSWYQQTPGQGLQFLFEYFSETQRNKGNFPGRFSGRQFSNSRSEMNVSTLELGDSALYLCASRRLAAMSSYEQYFGPGTRLTVT.

The sample holds many counts of this clonotype. The V gene is TRBV7-9, the J gene TRBJ2-7; unclear D gene. The germline gives CDR1 SEHNR, CDR2 FQNEAQ (reference sequence). Between the trimmed V and J ends, which lost 5 bases and 2 bases, there was a span of 10 bases. The CDR3 consists of 13 residues. CDR3 sequence (DNA): TGTGCCAGCAGCCCCCTGATTACCTACGAGCAGTACTTC. Its protein is CASSPLITYEQYF.